Listed here are 28 T cell receptor beta chains from one sample, sequenced in a study of spatial heterogeneity in lung cancer. A single record per CDR3 protein comes from TCRdb applying MiXCR to the 5' RACE reads. Of some 83,000 distinct CDR3 sequences in the sample, 15% to 25% were seen once. Specified time point: sample taken at primary tumor resection. Material for sequencing was whole RNA from tumor, nontumor lung or frozen PBMC, left unsorted. The sample here was PBMCs, taken at surgery. These receptors were collected from a male donor with early-stage non-small cell lung cancer.

The genes are TRBV7-3 and TRBJ2-3, with TRBD2 identical over 13 bases. The germline V gene has CDR1 SGHTA and CDR2 FQGTGA. V lost 5 bases, J lost 5 bases, and 4 bases stayed unmatched. The CDR3 covers 15 residues. This CDR3 is CASSQRLAGGDTQYF. CDR3 DNA: TGTGCCAGCAGCCAAAGACTAGCGGGAGGAGATACGCAGTATTTT. Full variable domain (outside the CDR3, taken from reference TRBV7-3 and TRBJ2-3): GAGVSQTPSNKVTEKGKYVELRCDPISGHTALYWYRQSLGQGPEFLIYFQGTGAADDSGLPNDRFFAVRPEGSVSTLKIQRTERGDSAVYLCASSQRLAGGDTQYFGPGTRLTVL.

The chain carries TRBV7-2 and TRBJ1-2; D is ambiguous. This CDR3 is 14 amino acids long. V lost 4 bases and J 4 bases, leaving 13 bases between the germline ends. CDR1 and CDR2 from the germline V gene are SGHTA and FQGNSA. The CDR3, as DNA: TGTGCCAGCAGCTCCCGGGCCCCCTTCTATGGCTACACCTTC. This codes for CASSSRAPFYGYTF.

This chain uses TRBV6-2 or TRBV6-3 with TRBJ1-5; D is ambiguous. Trimming shortened V by 2 bases and J by 3 bases, and 14 bases separated the two germline ends. The CDR3 is 16 residues long. CDR1 and CDR2 from the germline V gene are MNHEY and SVGEGT. As DNA, the CDR3 is TGTGCCAGCAGTTACGCTATGGGGAATTCCAATCAGCCCCAGCATTTT. Its translation is CASSYAMGNSNQPQHF.

The chain employs TRBV2 and TRBJ2-1; 11 bases map to TRBD2. CDR3 length: 16 amino acids. From germline, CDR1 is SNHLY and CDR2 FYNNEI. J was trimmed by 4 bases and V by 5 bases; bases with no gene match: 7. Written as DNA, the CDR3 is TGTGCCAGCAGTATTCCCGGGACTAGCGGATACAATGAGCAGTTCTTC. Encoded protein: CASSIPGTSGYNEQFF.

The rearrangement uses TRBV5-6 and TRBJ1-4; D gene unclear. This CDR3 region has 14 residues. In germline, CDR1 is SGHDT, CDR2 YYEEEE. The V and J ends lost 4 bases and 8 bases respectively, with 15 bases between them. As DNA, the CDR3 is TGTGCCAGCAGCCCCTTTGGGAAAGAAGAAAAACTGTTTTTT. Protein product: CASSPFGKEEKLFF.

The gene calls are TRBV20-1 and TRBJ1-2, with 7 bases fitting TRBD1. V shed 3 bases, J shed 4 bases, and the junction held 8 bases outside the gene matches. Germline CDR1 and CDR2: DFQATT and SNEGSKA (reference sequence). The CDR3 runs to 14 residues. CDR3 sequence (DNA): TGCAGTGCTAGGACGACAGGGTACGGCTATGGCTACACCTTC. This translates into CSARTTGYGYGYTF.

This clonotype was seen more than once but under ten times. The chain is built from TRBV5-1 and TRBJ2-3; D uncertain. Trimming shortened V by 3 bases and J by 2 bases, and 16 bases separated the two germline ends. The germline CDR1 and CDR2 sequences are SGHRS and YFSETQ. The CDR3 has 16 residues. The CDR3 is CASSYSLTPDTDTQYF. The CDR3 coding sequence is TGCGCCAGCAGCTACTCCTTGACTCCGGACACAGATACGCAGTATTTT. The whole variable domain, filled in from reference TRBV5-1 and TRBJ2-3, reads KAGVTQTPRYLIKTRGQQVTLSCSPISGHRSVSWYQQTPGQGLQFLFEYFSETQRNKGNFPGRFSGRQFSNSRSEMNVSTLELGDSALYLCASSYSLTPDTDTQYFGPGTRLTVL.

This chain links TRBV7-2 with TRBJ2-2; D possibly corresponds to TRBD2 (6 bases). The CDR3 extends over 15 amino acids. Trimming shortened V by 5 bases and J by 6 bases, and 16 bases separated the two germline ends. CDR1 is SGHTA and CDR2 is FQGNSA in the germline V gene. CDR3 DNA: TGTGCCAGCAGCCTTAGCGGAATAACATCCGGGGAGCTGTTTTTT. It specifies CASSLSGITSGELFF.

The chain combines TRBV2 with TRBJ2-1; 11 nucleotides align to TRBD2. The CDR3 loop spans 15 amino acids. The trim removed 4 bases at V and 4 bases at J, leaving 3 bases unmatched. Per the germline V gene, CDR1 is SNHLY and CDR2 is FYNNEI. The CDR3 DNA reads TGTGCCAGCAGTGGGGGGACTAGCGGATACAATGAGCAGTTCTTC. Translation gives CASSGGTSGYNEQFF.

This clonotype was counted many times. The chain employs TRBV14 and TRBJ1-6; D possibly corresponds to TRBD1 (6 bases). Germline V gives CDR1 SGHDN, CDR2 FVKESK. This CDR3 contains 14 residues. V was shortened by 5 bases and J by 9 bases, with 14 bases between the two germline ends. The CDR3 DNA is TGTGCCAGCAGCTTTTCAGGGGTCGGTTCACCCCTCCACTTT. It is translated as CASSFSGVGSPLHF. The variable domain in full, with the rest retrieved from reference TRBV14 and TRBJ1-6, is EAGVTQFPSHSVIEKGQTVTLRCDPISGHDNLYWYRRVMGKEIKFLLHFVKESKQDESGMPNNRFLAERTGGTYSTLKVQPAELEDSGVYFCASSFSGVGSPLHFGNGTRLTVT.

The chain joins TRBV20-1 to TRBJ2-7; 11 bases are shared with TRBD1. The CDR3 has 15 residues. The junction had 10 bases not matched to a gene; V was cut back by 5 bases and J by 4 bases. CDR1 and CDR2 from the germline V gene are DFQATT and SNEGSKA (reference sequence). The CDR3 coding sequence is TGCAGTGCTCTGAACCGGGACAGGGGGTTGTACGAGCAGTACTTC. This sequence encodes CSALNRDRGLYEQYF.

This clonotype has only a few counts. The J gene is TRBJ2-7, the V gene TRBV20-1; possibly TRBD1 or TRBD2 for D (5 bases each). Trimming removed 2 bases at V and 3 bases at J, with 14 bases between. The CDR3 has 14 residues. Germline V lookup: CDR1 DFQATT, CDR2 SNEGSKA (reference sequence). The CDR3 coding sequence is TGCAGTGCTAGACGAGGGGAATTGGACTACGAGCAGTACTTC. It specifies CSARRGELDYEQYF.

This clonotype has only one observation. The chain joins TRBV29-1 to TRBJ1-1; D gene unclear. CDR1 SQVTM and CDR2 ANQGSEA come from the germline V gene. There are 12 residues in the CDR3. V lost 4 bases, J lost 5 bases, and 11 bases lay in between. CDR3 sequence: CSVGRGGTEAFF. DNA of the CDR3: TGCAGCGTTGGCCGGGGAGGGACTGAAGCTTTCTTT.

The rearrangement links TRBV19 to TRBJ1-4; 10 nucleotides line up with TRBD1. The V gene end was trimmed by 9 bases and the J gene end by 6 bases; junction bases not matched to a gene: 4. CDR3 size: 13 residues. The germline CDR1 and CDR2 sequences are LNHDA and SQIVND (reference sequence). CDR3 sequence (DNA): TGTGCCAGGGGACAGGGGTCCTATGAAAAACTGTTTTTT. As protein: CARGQGSYEKLFF.

The sample holds a few counts of this clonotype. CDR3 in DNA: TGTGCCAGCACTACTAGCGGGAGAACGGGCCACGAGCAGTACTTC. It is translated as CASTTSGRTGHEQYF. The genes are TRBV5-4 and TRBJ2-7; TRBD2 agrees at 11 bases. The CDR3 sequence is 15 residues long. Germline CDR1 and CDR2: SGHNT and YYREEE (reference sequence). V trimming: 6 bases; J trimming: 5 bases; junction bases outside the gene matches: 10.

This clonotype was seen more than once but under ten times. The CDR3 nucleotides are TGTGCCAGCAGTAAGTTTAACACTGAAGCTTTCTTT. It yields the protein CASSKFNTEAFF. The chain joins TRBV7-2 to TRBJ1-1; D gene unclear. From germline, CDR1 is SGHTA and CDR2 FQGNSA. The V gene lost 6 bases and the J gene lost 2 bases, with 7 bases spanning the gap. The CDR3 sequence is 12 residues long.

This clonotype has ten or more counts. The chain has TRBV29-1 and TRBJ2-1; 10 bases fit TRBD2. CDR3 length equals 18 residues. Germline values: CDR1 SQVTM, CDR2 ANQGSEA. J gave up 0 bases and V 4 bases, and 12 bases lay outside the gene matches. The chain's CDR3 is CSVVGLAGVRSSYNEQFF. The CDR3 region has the DNA TGCAGCGTTGTAGGGCTAGCGGGGGTGAGAAGCTCCTACAATGAGCAGTTCTTC.

The genes are TRBV6-6 and TRBJ2-3, with D perhaps being TRBD1 or TRBD2 (6 bases each). V was cut by 5 bases and J by 2 bases, with 17 bases left in between. Per the germline V gene, CDR1 is MNHNY and CDR2 is SVGAGI (reference sequence). The CDR3 contains 16 residues. CDR3 in amino acids: CASSPWGAGYTDTQYF. The CDR3 DNA reads as TGTGCCAGCAGTCCCTGGGGGGCGGGATACACAGATACGCAGTATTTT.

This clonotype was counted at least ten times. V is TRBV24-1 and J is TRBJ2-5; D unresolved. Germline V gene sequence: CDR1 KGHDR, CDR2 SFDVKD. Trimming stripped 3 bases from V and 1 base from J, with 8 bases between. There are 14 residues in the CDR3. CDR3 DNA sequence: TGTGCCACCAGTGATGGGCAGTCCCAAGAGACCCAGTACTTC. Protein: CATSDGQSQETQYF.

This clonotype has a handful of counts. This rearrangement joins TRBV12-3 or TRBV12-4 to TRBJ2-3; D possibly corresponds to TRBD1 (6 bases). The CDR3 consists of 13 residues. V lost 6 bases and J lost 2, with 9 bases in between. CDR3 in amino acids: CASSQGSTDTQYF. The CDR3 DNA sequence: TGTGCCAGCAGCCAGGGGTCCACAGATACGCAGTATTTT.

The rearrangement links TRBV7-3 to TRBJ2-1; 7 bases align to TRBD1. The junction had 10 bases not matched to a gene; V was cut back by 5 bases and J by 6 bases. The CDR3 runs to 15 residues. Germline V gives CDR1 SGHTA, CDR2 FQGTGA. CDR3 region: CASSRTGVESNEQFF. The CDR3 DNA sequence: TGTGCCAGCAGCCGCACAGGGGTGGAAAGCAATGAGCAGTTCTTC.

V usage is TRBV7-2 and J usage is TRBJ2-6, with D tentatively TRBD1 or TRBD2 (5 bases each). Looked up from germline, CDR1 is SGHTA and CDR2 is FQGNSA. The CDR3 runs 15 residues. The V and J ends lost 0 bases and 3 bases respectively, with 6 bases between them. DNA for the CDR3: TGTGCCAGCAGCTTAGCGGGGGTTGGGGCCAACGTCCTGACTTTC. It is translated as CASSLAGVGANVLTF.

The chain joins TRBV6-5 to TRBJ2-3; 11 bases agree with TRBD2. Germline trimming cut 4 bases from V and 4 bases from J; bases unmatched to any gene: 7. Germline values: CDR1 MNHEY, CDR2 SVGAGI. This CDR3 has 16 residues. The CDR3 bases are TGTGCCAGCAGTTTGATTATAGCGGGAGGGCCAGATACGCAGTATTTT. Residues: CASSLIIAGGPDTQYF.

Only a few counts were recorded for this clonotype. The J gene is TRBJ1-2, the V gene TRBV7-9; tentative D call: TRBD1 (6 bases). There are 16 residues in the CDR3. Trimming pared 5 bases from V and 1 base from J, leaving 17 bases between. Germline V lookup: CDR1 SEHNR, CDR2 FQNEAQ (reference sequence). CDR3 region: CASSPRQGSHNYGYTF. The CDR3 nucleotides are TGTGCCAGCAGCCCCCGGCAGGGGTCCCATAACTATGGCTACACCTTC. Based on the CDR3 plus reference TRBV7-9 and TRBJ1-2, the full variable domain is DTGVSQNPRHKITKRGQNVTFRCDPISEHNRLYWYRQTLGQGPEFLTYFQNEAQLEKSRLLSDRFSAERPKGSFSTLEIQRTEQGDSAMYLCASSPRQGSHNYGYTFGSGTRLTVV.

In nucleotides, the CDR3 is TGTGCCAGCAGTTTAGCGCTAGGGGACGGACGACTCTATGGCTACACCTTC. It translates to CASSLALGDGRLYGYTF. J is TRBJ1-2 and V is TRBV12-3 or TRBV12-4; tentative D call: TRBD1 (5 bases). With 0 bases removed from V and 4 bases from J, the gap between germline ends came to 18 bases. This CDR3 spans 17 amino acids.

J is TRBJ2-2 and V is TRBV7-9; no definite D call. With 5 bases removed from V and 7 bases from J, the gap between germline ends came to 11 bases. The CDR3 totals 13 residues. Germline V lookup: CDR1 SEHNR, CDR2 FQNEAQ (reference sequence). The CDR3 protein is CASSVDSGGELFF. The CDR3 region has the DNA TGTGCCAGCAGCGTCGACTCAGGCGGGGAGCTGTTTTTT.

This clonotype appeared a few times. The chain uses TRBV7-9 and TRBJ1-4, with 8 bases matching TRBD1. With 3 bases clipped from V and 5 bases from J, the junction kept 5 bases outside the gene matches. Germline lookup yields CDR1 SEHNR and CDR2 FQNEAQ (reference sequence). The CDR3 is 15 amino acids. CDR3 DNA: TGTGCCAGCAGCTTCACGGGACAGGAAAATGAAAAACTGTTTTTT. This codes for CASSFTGQENEKLFF. Together with reference TRBV7-9 and TRBJ1-4, the CDR3 gives the full variable domain: DTGVSQNPRHKITKRGQNVTFRCDPISEHNRLYWYRQTLGQGPEFLTYFQNEAQLEKSRLLSDRFSAERPKGSFSTLEIQRTEQGDSAMYLCASSFTGQENEKLFFGSGTQLSVL.

The V gene is TRBV6-2 or TRBV6-3, the J gene TRBJ1-1, with D uncertain. Trimming removed 2 bases from V and 4 bases from J, with 8 bases in between. CDR1 and CDR2 (germline): MNHEY, SVGEGT. The CDR3 consists of 13 residues. The CDR3 DNA reads TGTGCCAGCAGTTACCCCGCCCTCACTGAAGCTTTCTTT. This translates into CASSYPALTEAFF.